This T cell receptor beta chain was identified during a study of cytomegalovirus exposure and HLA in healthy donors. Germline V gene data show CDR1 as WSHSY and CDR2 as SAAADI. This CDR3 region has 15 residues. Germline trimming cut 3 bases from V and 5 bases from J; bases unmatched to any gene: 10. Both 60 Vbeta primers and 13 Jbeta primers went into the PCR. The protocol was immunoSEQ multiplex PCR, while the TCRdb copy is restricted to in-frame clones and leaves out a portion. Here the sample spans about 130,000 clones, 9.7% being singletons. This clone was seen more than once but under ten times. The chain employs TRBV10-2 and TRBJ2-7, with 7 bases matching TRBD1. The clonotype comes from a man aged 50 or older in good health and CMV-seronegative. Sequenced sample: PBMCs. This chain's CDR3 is CASSETPDRAHEQYF. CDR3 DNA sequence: TGCGCCAGCAGTGAAACCCCTGACAGGGCCCACGAGCAGTACTTC.